This is a list of T cell receptor beta chains from one sample in a study of cytomegalovirus exposure and HLA in healthy donors. Here immunoSEQ multiplex PCR was the method, and the copy in TCRdb shows in-frame clones only, minus some. The table records 95,000 to 110,000 clones, 9.5% to 13% of them present only once. The sample was PBMCs. These TCRs come from a man in his forties in good health and CMV-seropositive. CDR3s leave out the opening cysteine and the closing phenylalanine or tryptophan. Fields, in order: CDR3 protein, J gene, V gene.

cdr3_aa: ASSLRGRTGELF; j_call: TRBJ2-2; v_call: TRBV11-3
cdr3_aa: ASSKGDSGGSMNTEAF; j_call: TRBJ1-1; v_call: TRBV4-2
cdr3_aa: ASSLAVVQGARVEQY; j_call: TRBJ2-7; v_call: TRBV7-8
cdr3_aa: ASSYSPAARTYEQY; j_call: TRBJ2-7; v_call: TRBV6-5
cdr3_aa: ASSVQGAQETQY; j_call: TRBJ2-5; v_call: TRBV9
cdr3_aa: ASSLGSVQETQY; j_call: TRBJ2-5; v_call: TRBV5-6
cdr3_aa: ASRGAGGLLETQY; j_call: TRBJ2-5; v_call: TRBV2
cdr3_aa: ATSREGGGRNQPQH; j_call: TRBJ1-5; v_call: TRBV15
cdr3_aa: ASSLGVAGGNEQF; j_call: TRBJ2-1; v_call: TRBV7-2
cdr3_aa: ASSELYGYT; j_call: TRBJ1-2; v_call: TRBV2
cdr3_aa: ASSDLGLQETQY; j_call: TRBJ2-5; v_call: TRBV6-5
cdr3_aa: ASSQDLSGSRNEQF; j_call: TRBJ2-1; v_call: TRBV4-2
cdr3_aa: ASSLGAVLYNEQF; j_call: TRBJ2-1; v_call: TRBV7-8
cdr3_aa: ASSSSKGYEQY; j_call: TRBJ2-7; v_call: TRBV7-3
cdr3_aa: ARTGPLFYNEQF; j_call: TRBJ2-1; v_call: TRBV27
cdr3_aa: ASSQEQNTGELF; j_call: TRBJ2-2; v_call: TRBV4-1
cdr3_aa: ASSRPSDRGGKLF; j_call: TRBJ1-4; v_call: TRBV6-5
cdr3_aa: ASRGRGQPQH; j_call: TRBJ1-5; v_call: TRBV2
cdr3_aa: AISGQGGASTEAF; j_call: TRBJ1-1; v_call: TRBV10-3
cdr3_aa: ASSRGTSGYNEQF; j_call: TRBJ2-1; v_call: TRBV5-6
cdr3_aa: ASSQGTGWNTGELF; j_call: TRBJ2-2; v_call: TRBV4-1
cdr3_aa: ASSYTAGGTDTQY; j_call: TRBJ2-3; v_call: TRBV6-5
cdr3_aa: ASSVEGGAASYEQY; j_call: TRBJ2-7; v_call: TRBV9
cdr3_aa: ASSVALRGELF; j_call: TRBJ2-2; v_call: TRBV9